This T cell receptor (beta chain) was obtained from a study of breast tumors, draining lymph nodes, adjacent tissues. Turning to this clonotype: Antigen unknown.

V was clipped by 0 bases and J by 4 bases; unmatched bases: 4. CDR1 is SGHTS, CDR2 YDEGEE, per germline. The CDR3 length is 15 residues. TCRdb analysed the multiplex PCR reads with MiXCR anew, one entry per CDR3 protein. There are approximately 230,000 distinct CDR3 sequences in the sample; under 40% occur only once, and approximately 3.6% lies in the top ten. Study-wide points: Compared with lymph nodes, tumors were less diverse; compared with nontumor tissue, more. Findings are consistent with lymph node origin and intratumoral expansion of most tumor T cells. That most tumor T cells come from lymph nodes remained unproven. Compared with basal-like, luminal-like tumors shared significantly more repertoire with nontumor tissue.

The lymph nodes were axillary draining lymph nodes from breast cancer patients. The V and J genes are TRBV5-8 and TRBJ2-3; TRBD1 matches at 8 bases. The receptor comes from a female donor with breast cancer. Some clones in this sample may be carry-over from other donors' samples. Sequenced material: axillary lymph node tissue. The CDR3 bases are TGTGCCAGCAGCTTGGATCGGACAGGGCCAGATACGCAGTATTTT. The encoded protein is CASSLDRTGPDTQYF.